This T cell receptor beta chain was observed in a study of multiple sclerosis patients with progressive multifocal leukoencephalopathy. Study-level points and caveats: Lower normalized Shannon entropy suggested reduced TRB diversity in most PML patients.

Sequencing was at survey level. Clones were sequenced by immunoSEQ multiplex PCR, and TCRdb holds only the in-frame ones, with some missing. The table lists some 27,000 clones, around 91% of them singletons. Points on this clone: Its specificity is not known.

The CDR3 totals 14 residues. The germline CDR1 and CDR2 sequences are SNHLY and FYNNEI. V shed 4 bases and J shed 7 bases, with 14 bases lying between them. This sample's time point: less than 15 months of natalizumab therapy. Prior interferon beta treatment was universal, and the PML patients were all female. This clonotype was obtained from a human donor with multiple sclerosis. This material consisted of PBMCs, taken from a patient treated with natalizumab. The rearrangement joins TRBV2 to TRBJ2-1; D gene unclear. In DNA, the CDR3 is TGTGCCAGCAGTGCCGGGCGAACCCTGAATGAGCAGTTCTTC. Protein sequence: CASSAGRTLNEQFF.